Here is one T cell receptor (beta chain) with its context. The sample comes from a study of blood T cell repertoires in COVID-19. The overall study: Sites in the United States, Italy and Spain provided acute and convalescent COVID-19 samples. T cells, B-cell-depleted T cells, or PBMCs provided the cDNA or gDNA that served as material.

CDR1 and CDR2 (germline): SGHTA, FQGTGA. This CDR3 spans 13 amino acids. Trimming removed 1 base at V and 1 base at J, with 4 bases between. In the authors' workflow: Nucleated cell number was recorded as an estimate derived from reference gene primer amplification. Clones were read by immunoSEQ multiplex PCR, and TCRdb kept only the in-frame ones, dropping some. V, J and clone size derive from that table, while D and trimming were established from the DNA sequence. Of tens of thousands of clones in the sample, 88% were seen once. The sample comprised peripheral blood. The clonotype originates from a human donor in a cohort sampled during active COVID-19. The chain combines TRBV7-3 with TRBJ1-1; D gene ambiguous. CDR3 in DNA: TGTGCCAGCAGCTTAATGGCGAACACTGAAGCTTTCTTT. Amino acid sequence: CASSLMANTEAFF. The full variable domain, its missing parts supplied by reference TRBV7-3 and TRBJ1-1, is GAGVSQTPSNKVTEKGKYVELRCDPISGHTALYWYRQSLGQGPEFLIYFQGTGAADDSGLPNDRFFAVRPEGSVSTLKIQRTERGDSAVYLCASSLMANTEAFFGQGTRLTVV.